The present T cell receptor beta chain was sequenced within a study of T-cell memory formation after mild COVID-19. Overall study findings and caveats: Clones that contracted clustered mainly in CM and EM if CD4+ and in EMRA if CD8+.

This clonotype was observed a few times. Its target is unknown. Germline CDR1 reads SGHTA; CDR2 reads FQGNSA. The trim removed 5 bases at V and 2 bases at J, leaving 11 bases unmatched. This CDR3 is 17 amino acids long. TCRdb called the 5' RACE reads again in MiXCR, with one record for every CDR3 protein. The sample yields fewer than 250,000 distinct CDR3 sequences, about 10% seen once. Sequenced input: PBMCs or a T cell subset sorted from them (not recorded which). This receptor was taken from a man aged 18 to 35 who had mild COVID-19 (a few samples of this study predate the infection). Cell type and time point are not known. The chain employs TRBV7-2 and TRBJ2-7; 11 bases are shared with TRBD2. The chain's CDR3 is CASSPKLAGANPYEQYV. CDR3 in DNA: TGTGCCAGCAGCCCTAAACTAGCGGGGGCTAATCCCTACGAGCAGTACGTC.